Below, 13 T cell receptor beta chains from the same sample are listed, as sequenced in a study of human CD8 memory T cell subsets. Libraries targeted TCR beta using 5' RACE with UMIs. Reanalyzing the 5' RACE reads, TCRdb keeps one entry per CDR3 protein, without DNA. Its listing shows roughly 10,000 distinct CDR3 sequences. Sequenced: CD8+ stem-like memory T cells (TSCM and TCM) sorted from PBMCs. Specified subset: stem-like memory CD8 T cells (TSTEM), CCR7+ PD-1- TIGIT-. The receptors come from a human donor in good health.

This sequence joins TRBV29-1 and TRBJ1-2; TCRdb proposes TRBD1, but this gene call is untestable without DNA. The CDR3 length is 14 residues. CDR1 and CDR2 from the germline V gene are SQVTM and ANQGSEA. The CDR3 spells CSVERGVLSYGYTF.

This chain connects TRBV4-3 to TRBJ2-1; without DNA, the TCRdb call of TRBD1 cannot be checked. This CDR3 spans 14 amino acids. CDR1 is LGHNA, CDR2 YSLEER, per germline. This CDR3 is CASSQAGSYNEQFF.

The chain uses TRBV4-3 and TRBJ2-7; TCRdb reports TRBD1, a call that lacks DNA to check it against. The germline V gene encodes CDR1 LGHNA and CDR2 YSLEER. The CDR3 extends over 15 amino acids. CDR3 residues: CASSPRTGDFYEQYF.

This sequence joins TRBV20-1 and TRBJ2-7; TCRdb's assignment of TRBD1 cannot be checked, as there is no DNA. Germline-derived CDR1 and CDR2 are DFQATT and SNEGSKA (reference sequence). CDR3 length: 16 residues. The CDR3 protein is CSARAIGTGLFYEQYF.

Judged by frequency, this clonotype is medium-sized (0.01 to 0.1%). The chain carries TRBV29-1 and TRBJ1-1. CDR1 and CDR2 (germline): SQVTM, ANQGSEA. CDR3 length: 13 amino acids. CDR3 residues: CSVETGFNTEAFF.

The chain links TRBV28 to TRBJ2-3; TCRdb outputs TRBD1, but without DNA this stays unchecked. CDR1 and CDR2 from the germline V gene are MDHEN and SYDVKM. CDR3 length equals 18 residues. The CDR3 protein is CASSFVLKESGYPDTQYF.

Considering frequency, this clonotype is medium-sized. V usage is TRBV29-1 and J usage is TRBJ2-2. CDR3 size: 13 residues. CDR1 and CDR2 (germline): SQVTM, ANQGSEA. The CDR3 region is CSANSGNTGELFF.

The chain is built from TRBV28 and TRBJ2-7; TCRdb designates TRBD2, a call that cannot be tested without DNA. The CDR3 contains 12 residues. CDR1 is MDHEN and CDR2 is SYDVKM in the germline V gene. This CDR3 reads CASSPADYEQYF.

The chain has TRBV3-1 and TRBJ2-1; TCRdb lists TRBD2, though no DNA is available to test this call. CDR3 length: 16 residues. CDR1 and CDR2 from the germline V gene are LGHDT and YNNKEL (reference sequence). The CDR3: CASSQGPSGRYNEQFF.

This clonotype is classed as medium-sized by frequency. The V call is TRBV2, the J call TRBJ2-1. CDR1 and CDR2 from the germline V gene are SNHLY and FYNNEI. The CDR3 runs to 12 residues. The chain's CDR3 is CASSEMKTEQFF.

This rearrangement joins TRBV4-1 to TRBJ2-7; TCRdb lists TRBD1, though no DNA is available to test this call. CDR1 and CDR2 from the germline V gene are MGHRA and YSYEKL. The CDR3 covers 19 residues. CDR3 sequence reads: CASSPNPSHTDPGLYEQYF.

V usage is TRBV19 and J usage is TRBJ1-5. Germline CDR1 LNHDA, CDR2 SQIVND (reference sequence). This CDR3 is 15 amino acids long. CDR3 region: CASSMFAQSNQPQHF. Drawing the rest from reference TRBV19 and TRBJ1-5, the complete variable domain is DGGITQSPKYLFRKEGQNVTLSCEQNLNHDAMYWYRQDPGQGLRLIYYSQIVNDFQKGDIAEGYSVSREKKESFPLTVTSAQKNPTAFYLCASSMFAQSNQPQHFGDGTRLSIL.

The V gene is TRBV7-9, the J gene TRBJ2-7. This CDR3 is built from 11 residues. CDR1 SEHNR and CDR2 FQNEAQ come from the germline V gene (reference sequence). The CDR3 here is CASSITYEQYF. The entire variable domain, with the rest obtained from reference TRBV7-9 and TRBJ2-7, is as follows: DTGVSQNPRHKITKRGQNVTFRCDPISEHNRLYWYRQTLGQGPEFLTYFQNEAQLEKSRLLSDRFSAERPKGSFSTLEIQRTEQGDSAMYLCASSITYEQYFGPGTRLTVT.